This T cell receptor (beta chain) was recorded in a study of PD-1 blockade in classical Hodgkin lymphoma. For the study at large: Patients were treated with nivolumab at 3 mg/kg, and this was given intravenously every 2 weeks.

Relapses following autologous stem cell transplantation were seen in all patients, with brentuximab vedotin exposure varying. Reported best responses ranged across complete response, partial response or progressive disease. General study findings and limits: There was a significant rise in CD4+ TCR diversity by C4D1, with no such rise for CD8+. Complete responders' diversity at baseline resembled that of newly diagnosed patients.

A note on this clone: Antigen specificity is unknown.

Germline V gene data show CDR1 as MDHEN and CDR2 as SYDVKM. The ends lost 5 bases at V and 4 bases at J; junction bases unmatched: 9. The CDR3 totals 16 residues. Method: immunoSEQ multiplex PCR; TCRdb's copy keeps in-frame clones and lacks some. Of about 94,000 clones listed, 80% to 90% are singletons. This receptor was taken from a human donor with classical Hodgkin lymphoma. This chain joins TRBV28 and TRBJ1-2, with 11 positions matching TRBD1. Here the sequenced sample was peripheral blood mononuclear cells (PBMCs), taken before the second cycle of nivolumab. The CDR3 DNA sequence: TGTGCCAGCAGTCCCACGAGGACAGGGGGCACCTATGGCTACACCTTC. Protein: CASSPTRTGGTYGYTF.